Sequencing of this TCR beta chain was carried out in a study of T cell repertoires in cytomegalovirus infection. Study details: HLA-B-restricted CMV epitopes that are well studied, plus recently identified HLA-C-restricted ones, were used by the study. Indications came from public TCR beta signatures; they pointed to CMV infection and to a matching HLA type.

Points on this clonotype: The target antigen is unknown.

CDR3 size: 12 residues. Germline V gene data show CDR1 as SGHAT and CDR2 as FQNNGV. V dropped 5 bases and J dropped 4 bases, with 8 bases sitting between them. TCRdb reanalysed the reads using MiXCR and keeps one entry per CDR3 protein. The sample records some 700,000 distinct CDR3 sequences, around a third being singletons. Overall study results and limits: It was HLA-C-restricted CMV-specific TCR beta clonotypes that dominated the response ex vivo. The cumulative frequency of public TCR beta families identified carriers of CMV plus the relevant HLA.

This specimen was cultured PBMCs, taken from culture after CMV antigen stimulation. The chain links TRBV11-2 to TRBJ1-2; D remains unclear. The clonotype comes from a human donor in good health (CMV status not recorded). Some clones in this sample may be carry-over from other donors' samples. This chain's CDR3 is CASSLNTYGYTF. The CDR3, as DNA: TGTGCCAGCAGCCTGAACACCTATGGCTACACCTTC.